These 17 T cell receptor beta chains came from one sample sequenced in a study of shared clonotypes between healthy human individuals. CD8 cells regarded as naive lacked CD45RO, were positively chosen for CCR7, and omitted terminally differentiated effector memory CD45RA+ cells. Sequencing was performed with immunoSEQ multiplex PCR; in TCRdb, only in-frame clones are kept and a portion is missing. The data hold about 550,000 clones, with nearly 97% observed a single time. Input material: naive CD8+ T cells sorted from blood. These receptors were taken from a woman in her twenties or thirties in good health.

The gene calls are TRBV15 and TRBJ1-1; TRBD1 aligns across 7 bases. Trimming cost V 5 bases and J 2 bases; bases outside gene matches: 2. The CDR3 loop spans 13 amino acids. CDR1 and CDR2 (germline): LNHNV, YYDKDF (reference sequence). The CDR3 protein is CATSQGENTEAFF. CDR3 nucleotide sequence: TGTGCCACCAGCCAGGGGGAAAACACTGAAGCTTTCTTT.

V is TRBV2 and J is TRBJ1-1, with D possibly TRBD1 on 6 matching bases. Germline CDR1 SNHLY, CDR2 FYNNEI. Trimming took off 8 bases at V and 4 bases at J, with 17 bases between the two ends. The CDR3 runs 14 residues. CDR3: CASQETGATTEAFF. The DNA for the CDR3 is TGTGCCAGCCAAGAGACAGGAGCTACCACTGAAGCTTTCTTT. Drawing the rest from reference TRBV2 and TRBJ1-1, the complete variable domain is EPEVTQTPSHQVTQMGQEVILRCVPISNHLYFYWYRQILGQKVEFLVSFYNNEISEKSEIFDDQFSVERPDGSNFTLKIRSTKLEDSAMYFCASQETGATTEAFFGQGTRLTVV.

The chain combines TRBV5-6 with TRBJ2-7; D gene ambiguous. Looked up from germline, CDR1 is SGHDT and CDR2 is YYEEEE. V shed 3 bases and J shed 0 bases, with 7 bases lying between them. This CDR3 comprises 13 residues. The CDR3 DNA is TGTGCCAGCAGCTCAGGAAGCTCCTACGAGCAGTACTTC. Amino acid sequence: CASSSGSSYEQYF.

The CDR3 nucleotides are TGCGCCAGCAGACGCGGTGCTACCATACTTAACTATGGCTACACCTTC. It translates to CASRRGATILNYGYTF. V usage is TRBV5-1 and J usage is TRBJ1-2, with unresolved D. Trimming removed 5 bases at V and 1 base at J, with 18 bases between. The germline CDR1 and CDR2 sequences are SGHRS and YFSETQ. The CDR3 spans 16 residues.

The genes are TRBV2 and TRBJ2-7; 9 bases align to TRBD1. Germline V gene lookup returns CDR1 SNHLY and CDR2 FYNNEI. The CDR3 runs 14 residues. V was clipped by 11 bases and J by 1 base; unmatched bases: 9. The CDR3 DNA reads TGTGCCGCATGGGACAGGGATTCTTCCTACGAGCAGTACTTC. This encodes CAAWDRDSSYEQYF.

The table lists this clone with a few counts. Other DNA sequences in this sample translate to the same CDR3. The chain has TRBV19 and TRBJ1-1; D remains ambiguous. Per germline, CDR1 LNHDA and CDR2 SQIVND (reference sequence). The length of the CDR3 is 13 residues. The V gene lost 3 bases and the J gene lost 1 base, with 6 bases spanning the gap. This chain's CDR3 is CASSIWGNTEAFF. CDR3 in DNA: TGTGCCAGTAGTATTTGGGGGAACACTGAAGCTTTCTTT.

The chain joins TRBV15 to TRBJ2-2, with TRBD2 matching over 11 bases. The ends lost 5 bases at V and 9 bases at J; junction bases unmatched: 11. CDR3 length: 16 residues. CDR1 is LNHNV, CDR2 YYDKDF, per germline (reference sequence). The CDR3 DNA reads as TGTGCCACCAGCTGGGGGACTAGCGGAGAACGGCGGGAGCTGTTTTTT. It codes for CATSWGTSGERRELFF. Variable domain in full (rest from reference TRBV15 and TRBJ2-2): DAMVIQNPRYQVTQFGKPVTLSCSQTLNHNVMYWYQQKSSQAPKLLFHYYDKDFNNEADTPDNFQSRRPNTSFCFLDIRSPGLGDTAMYLCATSWGTSGERRELFFGEGSRLTVL.

The chain carries TRBV28 and TRBJ2-7; either TRBD1 or TRBD2 may supply D (6 bases each). The germline CDR1 and CDR2 sequences are MDHEN and SYDVKM. V was clipped by 6 bases and J by 2 bases, with 20 bases between them. The CDR3 has 16 amino acids. As DNA, the CDR3 is TGTGCCAGCAGCCAACTAGGGGGGCGCGGGACCTACGAGCAGTACTTC. This gives the protein CASSQLGGRGTYEQYF.

The chain has TRBV9 and TRBJ2-2; D perhaps matches TRBD1 (6 bases). V shed 4 bases and J shed 5 bases, with 12 bases lying between them. The length of the CDR3 is 14 residues. Germline V gene lookup returns CDR1 SGDLS and CDR2 YYNGEE. The chain's CDR3 is CASSPRGGTGELFF. DNA for the CDR3: TGTGCCAGCAGCCCTAGAGGGGGAACCGGGGAGCTGTTTTTT.

The V gene is TRBV5-1, the J gene TRBJ2-5; the D call may be TRBD1 or TRBD2 (5 bases each). CDR1 is SGHRS, CDR2 YFSETQ, per germline. This CDR3 has 15 amino acids. The germline V and J ends were trimmed by 4 bases and 5 bases, with 18 bases remaining between them. CDR3: CASSAGGLGEETQYF. DNA for the CDR3: TGCGCCAGCAGCGCTGGGGGTCTGGGGGAGGAGACCCAGTACTTC. Drawing the rest from reference TRBV5-1 and TRBJ2-5, the complete variable domain is KAGVTQTPRYLIKTRGQQVTLSCSPISGHRSVSWYQQTPGQGLQFLFEYFSETQRNKGNFPGRFSGRQFSNSRSEMNVSTLELGDSALYLCASSAGGLGEETQYFGPGTRLLVL.

The CDR3 coding sequence is TGTGCCAGCAGCTTCGGGTCTGGCTACACCTTC. This encodes CASSFGSGYTF. The V gene is TRBV5-5, the J gene TRBJ1-2, with no clear D. V lost 2 bases, J lost 7 bases, and 6 bases lay in between. From germline, CDR1 is SGHKS and CDR2 YYEKEE (reference sequence). This CDR3 contains 11 residues.

This rearrangement joins TRBV27 to TRBJ2-1; D assignment may be TRBD1 or TRBD2 (5 bases each). V was pared by 2 bases and J by 3 bases, with 11 bases between. The CDR3 spans 15 residues. CDR1 and CDR2 from the germline V gene are MNHEY and SMNVEV (reference sequence). In DNA form, the CDR3 reads TGTGCCAGCAGTTTAGGGGCCGGACTCTACAATGAGCAGTTCTTC. Protein product: CASSLGAGLYNEQFF.

The chain joins TRBV5-5 to TRBJ2-7, with D perhaps being TRBD1 or TRBD2 (5 bases each). The CDR3 loop spans 14 amino acids. Germline assignment: CDR1 SGHKS and CDR2 YYEKEE (reference sequence). Between the trimmed V and J ends, which lost 5 bases and 0 bases, there was a span of 12 bases. The CDR3 reads CASRPGTVSYEQYF. The CDR3, as DNA: TGTGCCAGCAGACCTGGGACGGTCTCCTACGAGCAGTACTTC.

The genes are TRBV7-9 and TRBJ2-7; TRBD2 matches 9 bases. V was pared by 3 bases and J by 5 bases, with 2 bases of the junction left unmatched. Germline V gene data show CDR1 as SEHNR and CDR2 as FQNEAQ (reference sequence). This CDR3 is 13 amino acids long. The CDR3 DNA reads TGTGCCAGCAGCTTTAGCGGGAGCCACGAGCAGTACTTC. Translating it yields CASSFSGSHEQYF.

The chain is built from TRBV6-1 and TRBJ2-5; D may be TRBD1 or TRBD2 (6 bases each). The germline gives CDR1 MNHNS, CDR2 SASEGT. Between the trimmed V and J ends, which lost 3 bases and 1 base, there was a span of 9 bases. The CDR3 loop spans 14 amino acids. The CDR3 sequence: CASSERGAQETQYF. The CDR3, as DNA: TGTGCCAGCAGTGAGAGGGGGGCCCAAGAGACCCAGTACTTC.

As for this clone: Different DNA sequences within this sample yield the same CDR3. The rearrangement joins TRBV11-3 to TRBJ2-7, with a weak D call TRBD1 (5 bases). The CDR3 is made up of 12 amino acids. V lost 5 bases and J lost 2, with 7 bases in between. Germline V gene sequence: CDR1 SGHNT, CDR2 YENEEA. The CDR3, as DNA: TGTGCCAGCAGCCAGGGAACCTACGAGCAGTACTTC. It encodes CASSQGTYEQYF.

This clone was observed a single time. The chain combines TRBV7-3 with TRBJ1-1; TRBD1 matches 9 bases. Germline assignment: CDR1 SGHTA and CDR2 FQGTGA. With 5 bases clipped from V and 4 bases from J, the junction kept 8 bases outside the gene matches. The CDR3 covers 15 residues. The CDR3 DNA is TGTGCCAGCAGCCCGGAAACAGGGGGCCTCACTGAAGCTTTCTTT. As protein: CASSPETGGLTEAFF.